This entry features one TCR beta chain sequence. The antigen remains unidentified. The data are from a study of cytomegalovirus exposure and HLA in healthy donors. Study-level findings and limits: CMV serostatus stood as the only immune exposure information on hand. A few of the chains that were CMV-associated were confirmed in vitro to be specific for CMV antigens.

Trimming cost V 6 bases and J 0 bases; bases outside gene matches: 5. The CDR3 is 15 residues long. The germline V gene has CDR1 MNHNS and CDR2 SASEGT. Researchers ran the PCR with 60 Vbeta and 13 Jbeta primers. Authors' analysis steps: Approximately 73 million unique TCR beta chains, some 9.9 million shared, were counted in a later analysis. Using immunoSEQ multiplex PCR, the repertoire was profiled, and TCRdb retains in-frame clones only, with some absent. The D gene and trimming were derived from the DNA, and the V and J assignments and clone size from that table. The data show 200,000 to 250,000 clones, 60% to 80% seen once.

The source is a woman in her 30s in good health and CMV-seronegative. Sample: PBMCs. The rearrangement links TRBV6-1 to TRBJ2-3; 8 bases agree with TRBD1. The CDR3 protein is CASRRDRSSTDTQYF. In DNA, the CDR3 is TGTGCCAGCAGACGGGACAGGAGCAGCACAGATACGCAGTATTTT.